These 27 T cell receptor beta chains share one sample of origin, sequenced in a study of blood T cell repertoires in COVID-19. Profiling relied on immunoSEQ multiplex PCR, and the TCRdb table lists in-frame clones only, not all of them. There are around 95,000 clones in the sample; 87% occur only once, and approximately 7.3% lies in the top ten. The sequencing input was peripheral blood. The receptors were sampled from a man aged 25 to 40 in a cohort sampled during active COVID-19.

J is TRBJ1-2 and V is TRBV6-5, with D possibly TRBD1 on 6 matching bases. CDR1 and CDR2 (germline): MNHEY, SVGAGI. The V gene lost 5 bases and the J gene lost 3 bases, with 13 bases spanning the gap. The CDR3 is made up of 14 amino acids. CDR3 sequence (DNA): TGTGCCAGCAGTACCGGACAGCGTCACTATGGCTACACCTTC. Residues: CASSTGQRHYGYTF.

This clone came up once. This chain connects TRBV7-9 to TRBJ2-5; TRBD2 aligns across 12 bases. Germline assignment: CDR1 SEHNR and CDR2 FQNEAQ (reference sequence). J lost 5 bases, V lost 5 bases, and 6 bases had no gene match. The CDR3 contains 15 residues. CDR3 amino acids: CASSPALAGGETQYF. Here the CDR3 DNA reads TGTGCCAGCAGCCCTGCACTAGCGGGGGGCGAGACCCAGTACTTC.

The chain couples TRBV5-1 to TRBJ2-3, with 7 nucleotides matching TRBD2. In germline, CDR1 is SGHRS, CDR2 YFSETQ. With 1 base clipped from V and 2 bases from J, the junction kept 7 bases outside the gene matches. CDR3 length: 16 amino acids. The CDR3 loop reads CASSLWKAGFTDTQYF. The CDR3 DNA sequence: TGCGCCAGCAGCTTGTGGAAAGCGGGGTTCACAGATACGCAGTATTTT.

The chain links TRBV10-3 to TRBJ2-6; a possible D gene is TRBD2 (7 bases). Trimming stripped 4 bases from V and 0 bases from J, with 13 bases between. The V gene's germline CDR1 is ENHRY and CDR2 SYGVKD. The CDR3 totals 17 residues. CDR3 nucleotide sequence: TGTGCCATCAGTGGGGGGGGGCGCCCCTCTGGGGCCAACGTCCTGACTTTC. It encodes CAISGGGRPSGANVLTF.

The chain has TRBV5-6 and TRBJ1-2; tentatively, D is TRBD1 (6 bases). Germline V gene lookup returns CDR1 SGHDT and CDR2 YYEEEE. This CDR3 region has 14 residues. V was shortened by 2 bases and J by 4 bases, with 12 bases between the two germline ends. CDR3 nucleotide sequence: TGTGCCAGCAGCTTACCGGGACACACCTATGGCTACACCTTC. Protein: CASSLPGHTYGYTF.

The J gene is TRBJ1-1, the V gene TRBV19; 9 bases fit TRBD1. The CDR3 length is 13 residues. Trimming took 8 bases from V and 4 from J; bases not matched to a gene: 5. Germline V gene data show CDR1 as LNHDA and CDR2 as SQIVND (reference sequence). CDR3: CASGTGLSTEAFF. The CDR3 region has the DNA TGTGCCAGTGGGACAGGGTTGAGCACTGAAGCTTTCTTT.

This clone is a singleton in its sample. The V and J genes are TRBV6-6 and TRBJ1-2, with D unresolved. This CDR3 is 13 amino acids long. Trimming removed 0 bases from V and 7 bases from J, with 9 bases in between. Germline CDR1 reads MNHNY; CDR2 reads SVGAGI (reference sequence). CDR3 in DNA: TGTGCCAGCAGTTACTCGCACCTAGGTGGCTACACCTTC. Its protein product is CASSYSHLGGYTF.

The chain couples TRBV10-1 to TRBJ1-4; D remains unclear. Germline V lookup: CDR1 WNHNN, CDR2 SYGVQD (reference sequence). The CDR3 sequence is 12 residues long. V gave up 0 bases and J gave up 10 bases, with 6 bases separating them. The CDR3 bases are TGCGCCAGCAGTGAGTCGACGGGAAAACTGTTTTTT. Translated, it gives CASSESTGKLFF.

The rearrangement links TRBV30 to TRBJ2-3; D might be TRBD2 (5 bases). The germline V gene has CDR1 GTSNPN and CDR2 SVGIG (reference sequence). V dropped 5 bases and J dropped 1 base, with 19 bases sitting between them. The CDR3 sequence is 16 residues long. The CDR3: CAWGRDPFIGTDTQYF. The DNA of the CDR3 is TGTGCCTGGGGCCGGGATCCTTTCATAGGCACAGATACGCAGTATTTT.

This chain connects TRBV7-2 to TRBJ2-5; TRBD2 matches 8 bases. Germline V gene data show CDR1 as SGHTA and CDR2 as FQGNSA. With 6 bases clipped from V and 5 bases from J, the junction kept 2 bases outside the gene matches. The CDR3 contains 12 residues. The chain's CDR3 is CASSRGGETQYF. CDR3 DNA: TGTGCCAGCAGTCGCGGGGGGGAGACCCAGTACTTC.

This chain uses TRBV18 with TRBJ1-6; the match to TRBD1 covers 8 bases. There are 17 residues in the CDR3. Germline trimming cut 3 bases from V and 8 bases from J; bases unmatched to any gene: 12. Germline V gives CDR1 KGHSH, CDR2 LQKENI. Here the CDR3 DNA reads TGTGCCAGCTCACCCGTCTTACAGGCAGGGGGCGATTCACCCCTCCACTTT. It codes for CASSPVLQAGGDSPLHF.

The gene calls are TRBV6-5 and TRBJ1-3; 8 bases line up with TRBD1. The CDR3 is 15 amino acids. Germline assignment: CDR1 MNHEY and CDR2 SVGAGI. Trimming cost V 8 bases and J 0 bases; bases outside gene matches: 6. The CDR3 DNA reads TGTGCCAGCGCGGGACAGGCGAACTCTGGAAACACCATATATTTT. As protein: CASAGQANSGNTIYF.

The CDR3 loop is CASITTGCITYEQYF. CDR3 in DNA: TGTGCCAGCATCACCACAGGGTGCATAACCTACGAGCAGTACTTC. V usage is TRBV7-2 and J usage is TRBJ2-7; D is possibly TRBD1 (6 bases). This CDR3 is built from 15 residues. Trimming removed 7 bases at V and 2 bases at J, with 18 bases between. Germline V gene lookup returns CDR1 SGHTA and CDR2 FQGNSA.

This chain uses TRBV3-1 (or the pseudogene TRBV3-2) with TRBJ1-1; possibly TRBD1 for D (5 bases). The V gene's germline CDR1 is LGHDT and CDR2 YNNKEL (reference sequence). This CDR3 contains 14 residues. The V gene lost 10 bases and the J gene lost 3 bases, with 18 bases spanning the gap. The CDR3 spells CATSSGGGDTEAFF. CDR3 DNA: TGTGCCACCTCCTCCGGTGGGGGGGACACTGAAGCTTTCTTT.

DNA for the CDR3: TGTGCCATCAGTTTACAGGGGGGGAACACTGAAGCTTTCTTT. Amino acids: CAISLQGGNTEAFF. This sequence joins TRBV10-3 and TRBJ1-1; 8 bases map to TRBD1. Germline assignment: CDR1 ENHRY and CDR2 SYGVKD. This CDR3 is built from 14 residues. With V trimmed by 5 bases and J by 1 base, 3 bases remained unmatched.

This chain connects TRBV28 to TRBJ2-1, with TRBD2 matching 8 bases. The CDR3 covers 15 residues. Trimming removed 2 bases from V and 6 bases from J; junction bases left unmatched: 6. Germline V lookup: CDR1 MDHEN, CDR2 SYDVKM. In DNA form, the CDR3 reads TGTGCCAGCAGTTTAACCGGGACTAGACTCAATGAGCAGTTCTTC. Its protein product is CASSLTGTRLNEQFF.

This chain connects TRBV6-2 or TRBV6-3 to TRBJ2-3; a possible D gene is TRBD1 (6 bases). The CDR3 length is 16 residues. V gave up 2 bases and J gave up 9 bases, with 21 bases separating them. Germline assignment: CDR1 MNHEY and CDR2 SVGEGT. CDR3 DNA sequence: TGTGCCAGCAGTTACGGGGAACGGACAGATCTCAGCACGCAGTATTTT. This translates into CASSYGERTDLSTQYF.

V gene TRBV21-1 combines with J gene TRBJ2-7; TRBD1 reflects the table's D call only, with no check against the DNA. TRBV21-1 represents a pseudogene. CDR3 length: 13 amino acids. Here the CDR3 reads CASRGTGISEQYF. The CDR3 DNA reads TGTGCCAGCAGGGGGACAGGGATAAGCGAGCAGTACTTC.

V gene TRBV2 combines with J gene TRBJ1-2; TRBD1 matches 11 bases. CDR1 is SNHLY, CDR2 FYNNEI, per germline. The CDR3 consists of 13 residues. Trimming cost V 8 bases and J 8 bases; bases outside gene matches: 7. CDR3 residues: CASARGTGGGYTF. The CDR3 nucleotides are TGTGCCAGCGCCAGAGGGACAGGGGGGGGCTACACCTTC.

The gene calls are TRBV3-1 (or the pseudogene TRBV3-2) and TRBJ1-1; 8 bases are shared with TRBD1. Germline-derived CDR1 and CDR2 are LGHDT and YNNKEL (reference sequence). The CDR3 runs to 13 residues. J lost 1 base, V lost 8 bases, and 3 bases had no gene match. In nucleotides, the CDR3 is TGTGCCAGCGATACAGGGGGGAACACTGAAGCTTTCTTT. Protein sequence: CASDTGGNTEAFF.

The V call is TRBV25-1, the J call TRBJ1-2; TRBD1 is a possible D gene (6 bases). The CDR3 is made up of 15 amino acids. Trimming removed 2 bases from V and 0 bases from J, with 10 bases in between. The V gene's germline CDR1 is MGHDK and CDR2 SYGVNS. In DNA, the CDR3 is TGTGCCAGCAGTGAAGACAGGCGAGCTAACTATGGCTACACCTTC. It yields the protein CASSEDRRANYGYTF.

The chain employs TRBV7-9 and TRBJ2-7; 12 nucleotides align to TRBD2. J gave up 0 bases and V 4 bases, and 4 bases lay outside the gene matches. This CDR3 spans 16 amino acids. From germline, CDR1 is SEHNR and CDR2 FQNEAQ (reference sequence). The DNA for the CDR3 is TGTGCCAGCAGCTACGGACTAGCGGGGTCCTCCTACGAGCAGTACTTC. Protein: CASSYGLAGSSYEQYF. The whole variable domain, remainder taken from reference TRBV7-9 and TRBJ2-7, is DTGVSQNPRHKITKRGQNVTFRCDPISEHNRLYWYRQTLGQGPEFLTYFQNEAQLEKSRLLSDRFSAERPKGSFSTLEIQRTEQGDSAMYLCASSYGLAGSSYEQYFGPGTRLTVT.

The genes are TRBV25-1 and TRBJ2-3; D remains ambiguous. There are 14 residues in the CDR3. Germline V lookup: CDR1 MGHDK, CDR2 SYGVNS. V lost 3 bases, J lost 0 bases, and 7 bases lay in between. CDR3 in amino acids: CASSELASTDTQYF. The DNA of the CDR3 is TGTGCCAGCAGTGAGTTAGCTAGCACAGATACGCAGTATTTT. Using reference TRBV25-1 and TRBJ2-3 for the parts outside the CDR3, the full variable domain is EADIYQTPRYLVIGTGKKITLECSQTMGHDKMYWYQQDPGMELHLIHYSYGVNSTEKGDLSSESTVSRIRTEHFPLTLESARPSHTSQYLCASSELASTDTQYFGPGTRLTVL.

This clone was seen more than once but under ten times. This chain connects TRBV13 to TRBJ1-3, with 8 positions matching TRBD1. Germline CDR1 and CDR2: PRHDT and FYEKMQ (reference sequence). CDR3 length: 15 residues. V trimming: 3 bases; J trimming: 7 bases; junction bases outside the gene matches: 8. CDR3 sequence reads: CASSFSGQGRNTIYF. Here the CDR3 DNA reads TGTGCCAGCAGCTTTTCTGGACAGGGCCGGAACACCATATATTTT.

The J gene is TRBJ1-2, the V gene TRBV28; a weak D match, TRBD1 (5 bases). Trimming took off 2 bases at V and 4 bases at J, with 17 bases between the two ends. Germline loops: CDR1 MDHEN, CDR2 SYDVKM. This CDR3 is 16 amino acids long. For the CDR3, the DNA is TGTGCCAGCAGTTTAGGCCAGGGCCCCTATATCTATGGCTACACCTTC. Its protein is CASSLGQGPYIYGYTF.

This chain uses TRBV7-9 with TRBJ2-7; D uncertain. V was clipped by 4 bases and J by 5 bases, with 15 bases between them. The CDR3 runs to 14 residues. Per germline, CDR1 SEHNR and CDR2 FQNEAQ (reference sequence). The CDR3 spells CASSSLRLTDEQYF. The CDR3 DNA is TGTGCCAGCAGCTCCCTGAGGCTGACGGACGAGCAGTACTTC.

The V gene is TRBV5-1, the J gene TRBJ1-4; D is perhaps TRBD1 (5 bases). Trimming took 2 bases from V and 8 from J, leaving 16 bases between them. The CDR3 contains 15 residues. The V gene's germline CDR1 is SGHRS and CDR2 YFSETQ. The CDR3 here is CASSFQGGVGEKLFF. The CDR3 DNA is TGCGCCAGCAGCTTCCAGGGAGGGGTAGGCGAAAAACTGTTTTTT. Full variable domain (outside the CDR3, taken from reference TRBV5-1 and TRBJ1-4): KAGVTQTPRYLIKTRGQQVTLSCSPISGHRSVSWYQQTPGQGLQFLFEYFSETQRNKGNFPGRFSGRQFSNSRSEMNVSTLELGDSALYLCASSFQGGVGEKLFFGSGTQLSVL.